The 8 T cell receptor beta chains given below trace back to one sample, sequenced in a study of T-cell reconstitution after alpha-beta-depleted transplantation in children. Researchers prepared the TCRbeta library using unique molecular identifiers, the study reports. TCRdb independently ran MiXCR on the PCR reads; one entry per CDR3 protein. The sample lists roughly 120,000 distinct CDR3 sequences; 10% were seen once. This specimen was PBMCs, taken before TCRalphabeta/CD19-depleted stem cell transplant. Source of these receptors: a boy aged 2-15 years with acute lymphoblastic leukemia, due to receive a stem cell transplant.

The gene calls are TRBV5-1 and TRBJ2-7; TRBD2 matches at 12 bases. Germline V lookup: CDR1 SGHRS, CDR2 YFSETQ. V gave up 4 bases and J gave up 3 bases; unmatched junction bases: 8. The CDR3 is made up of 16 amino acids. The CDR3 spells CASSIGTSGLSYEQYF. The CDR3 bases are TGCGCCAGCAGCATCGGGACTAGCGGGCTCAGCTACGAGCAGTACTTC. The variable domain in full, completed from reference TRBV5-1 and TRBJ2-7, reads KAGVTQTPRYLIKTRGQQVTLSCSPISGHRSVSWYQQTPGQGLQFLFEYFSETQRNKGNFPGRFSGRQFSNSRSEMNVSTLELGDSALYLCASSIGTSGLSYEQYFGPGTRLTVT.

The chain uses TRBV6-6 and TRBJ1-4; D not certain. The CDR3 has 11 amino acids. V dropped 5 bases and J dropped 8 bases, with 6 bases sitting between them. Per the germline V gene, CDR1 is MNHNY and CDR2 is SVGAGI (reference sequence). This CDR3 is CASSHREKLFF. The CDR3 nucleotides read TGTGCCAGCAGTCACCGGGAAAAACTGTTTTTT.

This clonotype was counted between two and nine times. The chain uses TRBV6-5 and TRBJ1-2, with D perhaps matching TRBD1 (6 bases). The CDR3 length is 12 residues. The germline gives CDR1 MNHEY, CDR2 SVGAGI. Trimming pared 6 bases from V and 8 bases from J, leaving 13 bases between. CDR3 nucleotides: TGTGCCAGCAGACAGGGCAGAACCGGCTACACCTTC. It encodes CASRQGRTGYTF.

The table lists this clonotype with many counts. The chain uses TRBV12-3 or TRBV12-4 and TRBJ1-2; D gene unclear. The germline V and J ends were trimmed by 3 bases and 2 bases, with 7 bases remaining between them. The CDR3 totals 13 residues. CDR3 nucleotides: TGTGCCAGCAGTTTGTCGGGGAACTATGGCTACACCTTC. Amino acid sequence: CASSLSGNYGYTF.

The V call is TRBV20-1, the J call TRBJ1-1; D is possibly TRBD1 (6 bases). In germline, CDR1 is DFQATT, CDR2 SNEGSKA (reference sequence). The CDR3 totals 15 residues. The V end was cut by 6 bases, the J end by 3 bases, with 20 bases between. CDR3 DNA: TGCAGTGCCATCTTTTTTAGGGGGAGGGACACTGAAGCTTTCTTT. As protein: CSAIFFRGRDTEAFF.

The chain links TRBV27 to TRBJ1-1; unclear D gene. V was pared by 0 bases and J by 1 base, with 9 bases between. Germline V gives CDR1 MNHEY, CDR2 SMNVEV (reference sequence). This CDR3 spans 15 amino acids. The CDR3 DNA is TGTGCCAGCAGTTTATCGAGCAGGTGGAACACTGAAGCTTTCTTT. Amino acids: CASSLSSRWNTEAFF.

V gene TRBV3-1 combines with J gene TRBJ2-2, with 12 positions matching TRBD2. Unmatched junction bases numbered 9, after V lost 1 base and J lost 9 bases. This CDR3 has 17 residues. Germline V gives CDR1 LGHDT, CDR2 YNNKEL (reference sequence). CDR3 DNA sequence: TGTGCCAGCAGCCAAGGACGACGACTAGCGGGAGAAAGGGAGCTGTTTTTT. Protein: CASSQGRRLAGERELFF.

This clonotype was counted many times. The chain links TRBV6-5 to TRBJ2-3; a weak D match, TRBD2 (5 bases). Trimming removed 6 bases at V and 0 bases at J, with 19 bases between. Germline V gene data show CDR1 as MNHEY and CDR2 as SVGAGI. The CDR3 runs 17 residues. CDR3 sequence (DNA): TGTGCCAGCAGATCCCCCACCGGACTGGGTAGCACAGATACGCAGTATTTT. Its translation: CASRSPTGLGSTDTQYF.